What follows are 32 T cell receptor beta chains derived from one specimen sequenced in a study of prognosis after radiotherapy for stage I lung cancer. Two-round multiplex PCR, the amplification method, yielded TCR beta CDR3 from genomic DNA. During first-round PCR, primers specific to each TRBV and TRBJ gene were used. TCRdb fed the multiplex PCR reads into MiXCR, producing one record per CDR3 protein. The sample lists under 30,000 distinct CDR3 sequences; around 30% were seen once. Sequences were derived from PBMCs, sampled before or after stereotactic body radiation therapy (not recorded which). Every receptor here comes from a donor over 45 with non-small cell lung cancer.

The rearrangement links TRBV4-3 to TRBJ1-3, with D hard to call. Trimming shortened V by 0 bases and J by 7 bases, and 4 bases separated the two germline ends. The CDR3 is 12 residues long. CDR1 LGHNA and CDR2 YSLEER come from the germline V gene. Here the CDR3 reads CASSQDHNTIYF. CDR3 nucleotides: TGCGCCAGCAGCCAAGACCACAACACCATATATTTT.

This clonotype was seen at least ten times. The chain links TRBV11-3 to TRBJ2-7; the match to TRBD1 covers 9 bases. Germline-derived CDR1 and CDR2 are SGHNT and YENEEA. V gave up 5 bases and J gave up 5 bases; unmatched junction bases: 4. The CDR3 contains 13 residues. CDR3 protein: CASSTGQGNEQYF. The CDR3 DNA reads as TGTGCCAGCAGCACCGGACAGGGGAACGAGCAGTACTTC.

There are many counts of this clonotype. The chain joins TRBV11-3 to TRBJ2-7; D may be TRBD2 (6 bases). Germline-derived CDR1 and CDR2 are SGHNT and YENEEA. V lost 3 bases and J 5 bases, leaving 20 bases between the germline ends. The CDR3 runs to 16 residues. DNA for the CDR3: TGTGCCAGCAGCTTTTTTGAGGGAGGTGGGCCCCACGAGCAGTACTTC. This codes for CASSFFEGGGPHEQYF.

A word on this clonotype: A read error likely explains this, since a far larger clone differs by one base. This sequence joins TRBV6-2 or TRBV6-3 and TRBJ2-7, with D possibly TRBD2 on 6 matching bases. The CDR3 extends over 17 amino acids. CDR1 MNHEY and CDR2 SVGEGT come from the germline V gene. The V and J ends lost 8 bases and 6 bases respectively, with 29 bases between them. CDR3 nucleotide sequence: TGTGCCAGCGCTAACCTCCTCCCCGTCCTAGCGAAGGCCGAGCAGTACTTC. Residues: CASANLLPVLAKAEQYF.

This rearrangement joins TRBV9 to TRBJ1-2; D might be TRBD1 (5 bases). CDR1 and CDR2 (germline): SGDLS, YYNGEE. V was trimmed by 3 bases and J by 2 bases, leaving 20 bases between them. The CDR3 sequence is 17 residues long. DNA of the CDR3: TGTGCCAGCAGCGCGGGTCCGGGGGTGGCCCCAAACTATGGCTACACCTTC. Its translation is CASSAGPGVAPNYGYTF. Complete variable domain (other parts from reference TRBV9 and TRBJ1-2): DSGVTQTPKHLITATGQRVTLRCSPRSGDLSVYWYQQSLDQGLQFLIQYYNGEERAKGNILERFSAQQFPDLHSELNLSSLELGDSALYFCASSAGPGVAPNYGYTFGSGTRLTVV.

As to this clonotype: This is likely an artifact of a read error, given a far larger clone one base away. The CDR3 nucleotides read TGTGCCAGCAGCCAGGGGACGTGGACCTATGGCTACACCTTC. As protein: CASSQGTWTYGYTF. This chain links TRBV2 with TRBJ1-2; D might be TRBD1 (6 bases). Between the trimmed V and J ends, which lost 6 bases and 4 bases, there was a span of 15 bases. Germline V gives CDR1 SNHLY, CDR2 FYNNEI. CDR3 length: 14 amino acids.

Concerning this clonotype itself: It differs at one base from a far larger clone, so likely a read error. This chain joins TRBV6-2 or TRBV6-3 and TRBJ1-4; TRBD1 aligns across 9 bases. With 4 bases clipped from V and 1 base from J, the junction kept 4 bases outside the gene matches. CDR1 is MNHEY and CDR2 is SVGEGT in the germline V gene. The CDR3 has 16 amino acids. This CDR3 is CASSSGQGITNEKLFF. Written as DNA, the CDR3 is TGTGCCAGCAGTTCGGGACAGGGTATAACTAATGAAAAACTGTTTTTT.

In the case of this clonotype: This likely came from a read error, as a far larger clone is one base away. The chain employs TRBV6-2 or TRBV6-3 and TRBJ1-5; perhaps TRBD1 as D (5 bases). CDR1 is MNHEY and CDR2 is SVGEGT in the germline V gene. The CDR3 totals 15 residues. V gave up 0 bases and J gave up 3 bases, with 9 bases separating them. CDR3 amino acids: CASSYSGAVNQPQHF. As DNA, the CDR3 is TGTGCCAGCAGTTACTCTGGGGCGGTCAATCAGCCCCAGCATTTT.

In the case of this clonotype: Germline and junction disagree at one end, which may indicate a read error. The J gene is TRBJ2-2, the V gene TRBV28, with TRBD1 matching over 8 bases. The germline gives CDR1 MDHEN, CDR2 SYDVKM. The CDR3 extends over 14 amino acids. The CDR3 DNA is TGCCAGCAGGCCTCAGGGGGCGCGGGCGGGGAGCTGTTTTTT. Its protein is CQQASGGAGGELFF.

This clonotype came up many times. The rearrangement links TRBV9 to TRBJ2-2; 7 nucleotides agree with TRBD1. The V gene's germline CDR1 is SGDLS and CDR2 YYNGEE. The CDR3 has 15 residues. J was trimmed by 3 bases and V by 2 bases; bases with no gene match: 4. The DNA for the CDR3 is TGTGCCAGCAGCGTTTCCAGGGGGTACACCGGGGAGCTGTTTTTT. Its protein is CASSVSRGYTGELFF.

The table lists this clonotype with a count of one. The J gene is TRBJ1-5, the V gene TRBV12-3 or TRBV12-4; TRBD1 might be the D (5 bases). The CDR3 extends over 16 amino acids. Trimming cost V 4 bases and J 11 bases, with 24 bases left between them. The CDR3 spells CASSSFDSVLPQSQHF. The CDR3 nucleotides read TGTGCCAGCAGTTCCTTCGACAGCGTACTCCCACAGTCCCAGCATTTT.

This clonotype has ten or more counts. V and J are TRBV6-1 and TRBJ1-2; D remains unclear. The CDR3 is made up of 13 amino acids. In germline, CDR1 is MNHNS, CDR2 SASEGT. Trimming stripped 3 bases from V and 11 bases from J, with 16 bases between. Here the CDR3 DNA reads TGTGCCAGCAGTGATGATACGGATCGTGCTTACACCTTC. Translation gives CASSDDTDRAYTF.

Notes on this clonotype: A far larger clone is just one base off, so this is likely a read error. The chain has TRBV7-9 and TRBJ2-5; no clear D gene. The DNA end favors TRBJ2-1, so the J call may be wrong. Germline V gives CDR1 SEHNR, CDR2 FQNEAQ (reference sequence). This CDR3 has 13 residues. The CDR3 sequence: CASSPRGMGEQFF. The CDR3 DNA reads as TGTGCCAGCAGCCCACGTGGAATGGGAGAGCAGTTCTTC.

This clonotype is classed as medium-sized (0.01 to 0.1%). This chain joins TRBV6-4 and TRBJ2-7; D is unclear. The CDR3 is made up of 13 amino acids. V shed 5 bases and J shed 4 bases, with 12 bases lying between them. CDR1 is MRHNA and CDR2 is SNTAGT in the germline V gene. CDR3 loop: CASSSPLGYEQYF. The DNA of the CDR3 is TGTGCCAGCAGTTCGCCCCTAGGGTACGAGCAGTACTTC.

This clonotype occurred once. The chain carries TRBV12-3 or TRBV12-4 and TRBJ1-6; 8 bases align to TRBD1. The V segment lost 6 bases and the J segment 7 bases; nucleotides outside the gene matches: 11. This CDR3 is built from 16 residues. CDR3 DNA sequence: TGTGCCAGCAGACCCCCTAGGACAGGGAAAAATTCACCCCTCCACTTT. Protein sequence: CASRPPRTGKNSPLHF.

This clonotype was recorded many times. The chain combines TRBV7-2 with TRBJ1-2; 10 bases map to TRBD1. CDR1 is SGHTA, CDR2 FQGNSA, per germline. CDR3 size: 14 residues. Losses at the gene ends were 6 bases for V and 5 bases for J; bases not matched to a gene: 6. CDR3 nucleotides: TGTGCCAGCAGTATCGGGGACAGGGGATATGGCTACACCTTC. This encodes CASSIGDRGYGYTF.

This clonotype was counted at least ten times. The chain is built from TRBV5-5 and TRBJ1-1; weak D call: TRBD1 (6 bases). This CDR3 is built from 17 residues. Germline V gene data show CDR1 as SGHKS and CDR2 as YYEKEE (reference sequence). Trimming shortened V by 1 base and J by 1 base, and 17 bases separated the two germline ends. CDR3: CASSLRGLRVGNTEAFF. CDR3 nucleotide sequence: TGTGCCAGCAGCTTGCGGGGGCTTCGGGTTGGGAACACTGAAGCTTTCTTT.

For this clonotype: Mismatch with germline at one junction end may stem from a read error. The genes are TRBV9 and TRBJ2-3; D is unresolved. This CDR3 is built from 13 residues. Germline CDR1 is SGDLS and CDR2 is YYNGEE. CDR3 loop: CASIGFSTDTLYF. The DNA of the CDR3 is TGTGCCAGCATCGGATTTAGTACAGATACGCTGTATTTT.

This clonotype was found a few times. The rearrangement uses TRBV3-1 and TRBJ2-5; D tentatively fits TRBD1 or TRBD2 (5 bases each). The ends were cut back, 8 bases at V and 1 base at J, with 17 bases in the middle. The CDR3 loop spans 15 amino acids. Germline V gives CDR1 LGHDT, CDR2 YNNKEL (reference sequence). CDR3 amino acids: CASRNRGVVQETQYF. The CDR3 DNA reads TGTGCCAGCCGAAACAGAGGGGTTGTCCAAGAGACCCAGTACTTC.

This clonotype was detected many times. V gene TRBV12-3 or TRBV12-4 combines with J gene TRBJ2-7; 13 bases map to TRBD2. The V gene end was trimmed by 9 bases and the J gene end by 4 bases; junction bases not matched to a gene: 3. The length of the CDR3 is 13 residues. The CDR3, as DNA: TGTGCCAGTGGGACTAGCGGGATTTACGAGCAGTACTTC. Translation gives CASGTSGIYEQYF.

This clonotype is deemed medium-sized. The V call is TRBV5-1, the J call TRBJ2-2; 7 nucleotides line up with TRBD1. This CDR3 spans 15 amino acids. The J segment lost 1 base and the V segment lost 4 bases, leaving 4 bases of the junction unmatched. Germline V CDR1 and CDR2: SGHRS, YFSETQ. This CDR3 is CASSPGTVNTGELFF. CDR3 sequence (DNA): TGCGCCAGCAGCCCGGGGACAGTGAACACCGGGGAGCTGTTTTTT.

Comment on this clonotype: A far larger clone is one base from this, pointing to a likely read error. The rearrangement uses TRBV30 and TRBJ2-4; D gene uncertain. Judging by the DNA end, TRBJ2-1 fits better; the J call may be wrong. This CDR3 has 11 residues. Germline assignment: CDR1 GTSNPN and CDR2 SVGIG (reference sequence). CDR3: CAWSGYIEQFF. In nucleotides, the CDR3 is TGTGCCTGGAGCGGATACATTGAGCAGTTCTTC.

In this sample, this clonotype turned up many times. The CDR3 reads CASSEGRGGQPQHF. CDR3 bases: TGTGCCAGCAGTGAAGGGAGGGGAGGTCAGCCCCAGCATTTT. This rearrangement joins TRBV6-1 to TRBJ1-5; D might be TRBD1 (5 bases). From germline, CDR1 is MNHNS and CDR2 SASEGT. CDR3 length equals 14 residues. The V end lost 1 base, the J end lost 6 bases, and 10 bases lay between the germline ends.

This clonotype was counted only a few times. This likely came from a read error, as a far larger clone is one base away. This chain uses TRBV7-2 with TRBJ2-2, with D hard to call. Trimming pared 5 bases from V and 7 bases from J, leaving 8 bases between. The CDR3 sequence is 12 residues long. Germline-derived CDR1 and CDR2 are SGHTA and FQGNSA. CDR3 coding DNA: TGTGCCAGCAGCCCAGGCATCGGGGAGCTGTTTTTT. Translating gives CASSPGIGELFF.

This clonotype has at least ten counts. The chain couples TRBV28 to TRBJ1-2; tentative D call: TRBD1 (6 bases). Germline lookup yields CDR1 MDHEN and CDR2 SYDVKM. The CDR3 runs to 11 residues. V was trimmed by 4 bases and J by 6 bases, leaving 6 bases between them. The CDR3 loop is CASSWTDGYTF. CDR3 sequence (DNA): TGTGCCAGCAGTTGGACAGATGGCTACACCTTC.

This clonotype was found many times. The gene calls are TRBV7-8 and TRBJ2-7; D remains ambiguous. CDR3 length: 13 amino acids. V gave up 1 base and J gave up 3 bases, with 7 bases separating them. Germline CDR1 is SGHVS and CDR2 is FQNEAQ. The CDR3 nucleotides read TGTGCCAGCAGCTTAGAGAGGTTCTACGAGCAGTACTTC. Its protein product is CASSLERFYEQYF.

This clonotype was seen at least ten times. The rearrangement links TRBV5-5 to TRBJ1-5; D unclear. Trimming cost V 3 bases and J 5 bases, with 9 bases left between them. This CDR3 region has 13 residues. Germline V gene sequence: CDR1 SGHKS, CDR2 YYEKEE (reference sequence). CDR3 nucleotides: TGTGCCAGCAGCTCGACGTCGGATCAGCCCCAGCATTTT. The encoded protein is CASSSTSDQPQHF.

This clonotype has a count of ten or more. The chain is built from TRBV28 and TRBJ2-1, with 10 bases lining up with TRBD1. The CDR3 loop spans 15 amino acids. J lost 7 bases, V lost 1 base, and 4 bases had no gene match. CDR1 MDHEN and CDR2 SYDVKM come from the germline V gene. CDR3 sequence reads: CASSLSDRGQNEQFF. The CDR3 DNA reads TGTGCCAGCAGTTTATCAGACAGGGGGCAGAATGAGCAGTTCTTC.

As concerns this clonotype: This may stem from a read error, because a much larger clone lies one nucleotide away. J is TRBJ2-5 and V is TRBV20-1; 8 bases fit TRBD2. This CDR3 has 15 residues. Germline lookup yields CDR1 DFQATT and CDR2 SNEGSKA (reference sequence). The DNA for the CDR3 is TGCAGTGCCCCCCCCGGCGGGGGGTACCAAGGGACCCAGTACTTC. Translating gives CSAPPGGGYQGTQYF.

Many counts were recorded for this clonotype. The chain carries TRBV19 and TRBJ2-4; D is perhaps TRBD2 (6 bases). CDR1 is LNHDA and CDR2 is SQIVND in the germline V gene (reference sequence). The germline V and J ends were trimmed by 3 bases and 8 bases, with 17 bases remaining between them. The CDR3 runs 15 residues. The DNA of the CDR3 is TGTGCCAGTAGTATGGGGCGGGGAGCCAGCTACATTCAGTACTTC. It is translated as CASSMGRGASYIQYF.

The rearrangement uses TRBV5-4 and TRBJ1-2; no clear D. The CDR3 runs to 14 residues. Per germline, CDR1 SGHNT and CDR2 YYREEE (reference sequence). The V end lost 0 bases, the J end lost 2 bases, and 8 bases lay between the germline ends. The CDR3: CASSLAGRNYGYTF. The DNA for the CDR3 is TGTGCCAGCAGCTTGGCGGGCAGGAACTATGGCTACACCTTC.

As regards this clonotype: A far larger clone differs by one base, so this is likely a read error. The conserved phenylalanine or tryptophan normally closing the CDR3 is absent here, so this likely arose from a read error. The chain links TRBV6-4 to TRBJ2-1; no definite D call. Germline V gene lookup returns CDR1 MRHNA and CDR2 SNTAGT. This CDR3 is built from 8 residues. The CDR3 DNA follows: TGTGTCCCCAATGAGCAGTTCTTA. This encodes CVPNEQFL.